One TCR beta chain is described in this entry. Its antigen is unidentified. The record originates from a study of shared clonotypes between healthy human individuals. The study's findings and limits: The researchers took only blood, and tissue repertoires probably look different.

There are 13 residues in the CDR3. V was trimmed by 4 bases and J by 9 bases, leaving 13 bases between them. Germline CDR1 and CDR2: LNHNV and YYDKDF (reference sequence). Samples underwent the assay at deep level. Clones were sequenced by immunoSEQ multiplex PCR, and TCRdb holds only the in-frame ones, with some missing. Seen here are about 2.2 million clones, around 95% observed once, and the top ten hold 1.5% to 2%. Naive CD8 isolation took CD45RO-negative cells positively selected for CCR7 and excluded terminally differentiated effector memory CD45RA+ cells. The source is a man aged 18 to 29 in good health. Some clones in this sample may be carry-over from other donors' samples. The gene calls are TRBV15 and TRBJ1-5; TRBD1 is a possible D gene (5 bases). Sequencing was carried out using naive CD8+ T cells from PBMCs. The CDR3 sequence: CATSKAERGPQHF. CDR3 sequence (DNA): TGTGCCACCAGCAAGGCGGAAAGGGGGCCCCAGCATTTT.